This record concerns one T cell receptor beta chain sequence. This sample was included in a study of blood T cells in healthy people across ages. Germline values: CDR1 SGHRS, CDR2 YFSETQ. CDR3 length: 16 residues. Using a J-beta primer mix together with a sample-barcoded 5' primer, a second PCR was run for roughly 7 to 11 cycles. TCRdb independently ran MiXCR on the 5' RACE reads; one entry per CDR3 protein. This table has under 950,000 distinct CDR3 sequences, 22% appearing once. J is TRBJ2-5 and V is TRBV5-1; weak D call: TRBD2 (5 bases). The J call is in doubt because the DNA end fits TRBJ2-7 better. The source material was blood. The receptor's source is a man in his 70s in good health. Here the CDR3 reads CASSLAGVGVGYEQYF. The CDR3 DNA follows: TGCGCCAGCAGCTTGGCCGGTGTCGGGGTGGGGTACGAGCAGTACTTC.